This T cell receptor (beta chain) emerged from a study of cytotoxic CD8 clonotypes in ibrutinib-treated CLL. On the study more broadly: After a median of around six years, roughly 15 patients stayed remitted and approximately 12 progressed; responses had been partial in 24 and complete in 2. Response sampling came at median 12 months of treatment, ranging about 6 to 36 months.

Regarding this clone: What it binds is unknown.

The J segment lost 4 bases and the V segment lost 8 bases, leaving 4 bases of the junction unmatched. The length of the CDR3 is 14 residues. Germline V CDR1 and CDR2: MRHNA, SNTAGT. The study's findings and limits: Baseline levels were approached again at progression, after clonality had risen at ibrutinib response.

This table comes from immunoSEQ multiplex PCR, and its TCRdb copy is limited to in-frame clones, with some not included. The sample gives tens of thousands of clones, approximately 90% of which show up once; 3.1% is in the top ten. This receptor was identified in a human donor with chronic lymphocytic leukemia. The specimen was PBMCs, collected after 12 months of ibrutinib treatment. This rearrangement joins TRBV6-4 to TRBJ2-3; TRBD1 matches 12 bases. The CDR3 protein is CASGTGGFSDTQYF. The DNA for the CDR3 is TGTGCCAGCGGGACAGGGGGCTTTTCAGATACGCAGTATTTT.